This T cell receptor beta chain was identified in a study of early T cells in non-severe SARS-CoV-2 infection. Study conclusions and caveats: Private and CD4 specificities were missed by VDJdb matching, which favored anti-spike CD8 responses.

The CDR3 is made up of 12 amino acids. Germline V gene data show CDR1 as SQVTM and CDR2 as ANQGSEA. With 7 bases removed from V and 2 bases from J, the gap between germline ends came to 11 bases. Unique molecular identifiers were attached to individual cDNA molecules. TCRdb analysed the 5' RACE reads with MiXCR anew, one entry per CDR3 protein. Among about 27,000 distinct CDR3 sequences listed, roughly 4.6% were seen once. Concerning this clonotype: Antigen: not known.

Sequencing used whole blood. The rearrangement links TRBV29-1 to TRBJ1-2; D call uncertain. The TCR originated in an adult who was a healthcare worker with PCR-confirmed SARS-CoV-2 infection or an uninfected control (not recorded which). The CDR3 region is CSAGVGNYGYTF. Written as DNA, the CDR3 is TGCAGCGCAGGAGTGGGAAACTATGGCTACACCTTC.